The entry below gives a single T cell receptor beta chain sequence along with its context. This clonotype qualifies as large (0.1 to 1%). The specificity of this receptor is unknown. One base away there is no much larger clone; base qualities are not given. This specimen's time point label, interpreted: sample taken at primary tumor resection. Samples were obtained from approximately 70 patients with early-stage, untreated non-small cell lung cancer from the lung TRACERx cohort. TCR sequencing used whole RNA extracted from tumor and nontumor lung tissue, or from cryopreserved PBMC samples, without cell sorting. Only patients with enough RNA available from two or more tumor regions were chosen for TCR sequencing. Before being selected, tumor and adjacent nontumor lung specimens were reviewed by a lung pathologist. This sample stems from a study of spatial heterogeneity in lung cancer (dated by TCRdb to between 2017 and 2020). Looking at the study overall: Beta-chain transcripts were consistently detected in greater numbers than alpha-chain transcripts, which likely reflected higher beta-chain transcript abundance. Nonsynonymous mutation counts, determined by whole-exome sequencing of tumor tissue, were related to TCR repertoire features. TCR transcript counts in tumor regions correlated strongly with a T cell transcriptional module score from matched bulk RNA-seq. At surgery, some 220 tumor regions, 61 to 65 matched nontumor lung samples and a few dozen PBMC samples were TCR-sequenced for both alpha and beta chains. In non-small cell lung cancer, the study made a quantitative comparison of TCR alpha and beta repertoires among multiple tumor regions, matched nontumor lung and blood. In the raw uncorrected reads, each unique combination of TCR and UMI appeared more than ten times on average.

Library preparation was by 5' RACE. TCRdb names NextSeq 500 as the instrument used. In the TCR library protocol, a unique molecular identifier was attached to each TCR cDNA molecule so that PCR and sequencing errors could be corrected. In the paper's pipeline: TCR identification, UMI-based error correction and CDR3 extraction were all carried out with Decombinator tools. Expanded TCRs were defined as those above a frequency of 2 per 1,000, corresponding to the top 1% of the tumor frequency distribution. Expanded tumor TCRs statistically deemed absent (corrected P<0.05) from at least one tumor region were classed as regional, and all other expanded tumor TCRs were classed as ubiquitous. Renyi diversity was computed with the R vegan package after each repertoire had been subsampled 100 times to 5,000 TCRs. CDR3 similarity networks were constructed using string-kernel similarity of amino acid triplets, with links drawn between CDR3s whose pairwise similarity was above 0.82. Using fastp at Q25 and MiXCR, TCRdb reprocessed the public reads and kept productive beta chains. CDR3 protein duplicates are merged, each entry listing the most common genes and DNA. None of the V and J calls come from the authors' own analysis; TCRdb made them. For this sample there are more than 20,000 distinct CDR3 sequences; under 3.5% appear just once. The biggest ten clones account for 7% to 8% of the sample.

Trimming takes 3 bases from V and 2 bases from J, and the germline ends sit 15 bases apart. For CDR1 and CDR2, the germline V gene lists SGHDN and FVKESK. The CDR3 starts with the cysteine, ends with the phenylalanine, and has 16 residues. The DNA shown is the 48-base CDR3, in frame from base 1. Here is what the overall study found, with its caveats: Confirming at a functional level the hypothesis that regional TCRs recognize regional mutations was considered to require additional single-cell paired TCR alpha and beta sequencing. TCR-seq was estimated to cover only around 6.4% of tumor T cells for alpha chains and approximately 12% for beta chains. A correlation was observed between the number of expanded intratumoral alpha and beta TCRs and the tumor nonsynonymous mutation count. Counts of ubiquitous and regional expanded TCRs correlated with counts of ubiquitous and regional nonsynonymous mutations, respectively.

The V and J segments used are TRBV14 and TRBJ2-3; matching of 5 bases hints at TRBD1 as the D gene. This TCR was recovered from a male donor with early-stage non-small cell lung cancer. Sequencing was performed on lung tumor tissue, taken at surgery. The DNA sequence reads TGTGCCAGCAGCCAGAGGACAAGGGGATCCACAGATACGCAGTATTTT. Translated, it reads CASSQRTRGSTDTQYF.